This TCR beta chain was recovered during a study of radiation and T cells in renal cell carcinoma (TCRdb year 2020). About the investigation overall: Samples were obtained from a clinical trial, in which 15 Gy stereotactic body radiation therapy was delivered to primary renal cell carcinomas and nephrectomy was performed 4 weeks later. In the approximately 53 samples combined, several million unique CDR3 nucleotide sequences were found, encoding 2,658,974 unique CDR3 amino acid sequences. In total, around 53 samples, comprising 26 tumors and 27 peripheral blood samples, were subjected to TCR beta sequencing.

This clone was detected a few times. Its specific antigen is unknown. The record has no base qualities; no much larger clone is one base away. General study outcomes and caveats: Because no pretreatment tumor biopsies were available, whether clonotypes were present in the tumor at baseline could not be determined. The single-armed trial design could not address effects of radiation dose or scheduling on the TCR repertoire. Changes in the blood repertoire were not tracked past 4 weeks after treatment. Top tumor clonotypes rose in blood from baseline to 2 weeks post-radiation, then contracted by 4 weeks, suggesting transient expansion of tumor-resident clones.

The germline V gene gives CDR1 as SGHRS and CDR2 as YFSETQ. V ends up 0 bases short and J 0 bases short, with an unmatched junction base count of 4. Spanning cysteine to phenylalanine, the CDR3 consists of 17 amino acids. Kept here is only the CDR3 DNA, which spans 51 bases and is read in frame from base 1. Following the manufacturer's recommendations, the immunoSEQ kit was used to generate TCR beta libraries from genomic DNA. Library preparation used a first multiplex PCR with proprietary primers, then a second PCR adding unique barcodes, with bead cleanups after each round. A positive control reaction and a negative control reaction, both provided in the kit, were run with every batch of samples. The final libraries underwent checking on an Agilent 4200 TapeStation D1000 ScreenTape, volumetric pooling, and quantification by qPCR. Sequencing was performed on an Illumina NextSeq500 using a MidOutput 150-cycle cartridge, with 156 Read1 cycles, 15 Index1 cycles, and the kit custom primers. The pooled library was loaded at approximately 0.97 pM with around 22% PhiX control spiked in. In the authors' own workflow: The vendor-processed data were analyzed in R, and a clonotype was defined as all T cells that share the same CDR3 nucleotide sequence. In the clone abundance analyses, frequencies were normalized to the 10,000 most abundant clones in each sample. Public T cell clones, which averaged fewer than five per sample, were excluded before analysis. Tumor-enriched and baseline blood-enriched clonotypes were defined by at least a 32-fold difference in abundance between compartments. A beta-binomial differential abundance model was used to identify clonotypes that expanded or contracted between blood time points. Tumor-blood repertoire similarity was measured with the Baroni-Urbani and Buser coefficient, and group comparisons used two-tailed Wilcoxon tests in R. TCRdb took this table from immuneACCESS and kept in-frame rearrangements with V and J called. Such tables lack part of the clones; where checked against another copy, unresolved V genes explain under half of the gap, and the rest is unexplained. V and J calls and clone size are those listed in that table; D and trimming were worked out from the DNA. This sample has some 120,000 clones in its table, and 70% to 90% of those were observed once. The ten top clones hold approximately 2% of the sample.

Sample time point, as interpreted from the label and publication: blood 2 weeks post-SBRT. The label giving this sample's treatment or condition can be read as: 15 Gy SBRT to primary tumor, nephrectomy 4 weeks later. To track tumor-enriched clonotypes, serial peripheral blood was sampled from radiation-treated patients at baseline and at 2 weeks and 4 weeks after SBRT. All patients had renal cell carcinoma with clear cell pathology. Genomic DNA for TCR sequencing was prepared using the QIAamp DNA Blood Mini Kit (Qiagen). Only samples passing all quality control checks were included in the analyses. Recombination joined TRBV5-1 with TRBJ2-2, with 8 junctional bases fitting TRBD1. The sequence came from a woman in her sixties with renal cell carcinoma. This sample comprised blood, obtained from a patient whose treatment included radiotherapy and nephrectomy. The CDR3 protein sequence reads: CASSLARGLANTGELFF. In nucleotides, the sequence is TGCGCCAGCAGCTTGGCCAGGGGGCTAGCGAACACCGGGGAGCTGTTTTTT.